One sample yielded the 8 T cell receptor beta chains listed below, sequenced in a study of blood T cell repertoires in COVID-19. The table came from immunoSEQ multiplex PCR; TCRdb's copy has only in-frame clones and leaves some out. The sample has some 500,000 clones, 85% to 90% seen once. The sample was peripheral blood. The receptors were sampled from a woman aged 50 to 60 with COVID-19, enrolled during active disease.

V usage is TRBV18 and J usage is TRBJ1-5; 7 nucleotides align to TRBD1. Germline CDR1 is KGHSH and CDR2 is LQKENI. V was pared by 6 bases and J by 2 bases, with 4 bases of the junction left unmatched. This CDR3 spans 14 amino acids. The DNA for the CDR3 is TGTGCCAGCTCGGCCACAGGGGGCAATCAGCCCCAGCATTTT. Translated, it gives CASSATGGNQPQHF.

The rearrangement links TRBV13 to TRBJ2-7, with D unresolved. Germline CDR1 is PRHDT and CDR2 is FYEKMQ (reference sequence). The V and J ends lost 5 bases and 3 bases respectively, with 11 bases between them. The CDR3 consists of 13 residues. The CDR3 DNA follows: TGTGCCAGCAGCCTATCCTTGAGCTACGAGCAGTACTTC. Translating it yields CASSLSLSYEQYF. The whole variable domain, remainder taken from reference TRBV13 and TRBJ2-7, is AAGVIQSPRHLIKEKRETATLKCYPIPRHDTVYWYQQGPGQDPQFLISFYEKMQSDKGSIPDRFSAQQFSDYHSELNMSSLELGDSALYFCASSLSLSYEQYFGPGTRLTVT.

This clone appeared a single time. The chain combines TRBV27 with TRBJ2-3, with 10 bases aligning to TRBD2. The CDR3 totals 15 residues. The V and J ends lost 8 bases and 2 bases, in that order; junction bases with no gene match: 7. The germline V gene encodes CDR1 MNHEY and CDR2 SMNVEV (reference sequence). CDR3 residues: CASHLAGGPTDTQYF. CDR3 nucleotides: TGTGCCAGCCACTTAGCGGGGGGACCCACAGATACGCAGTATTTT.

The gene calls are TRBV5-1 and TRBJ1-5, with D perhaps TRBD1 (6 bases). Germline V gene lookup returns CDR1 SGHRS and CDR2 YFSETQ. V was cut by 10 bases and J by 5 bases, with 16 bases left in between. The CDR3 is 13 residues long. Written as DNA, the CDR3 is TGCGCCGAAGGGCGGGGGGGGCATCAGCCCCAGCATTTT. This translates into CAEGRGGHQPQHF.

The CDR3 DNA sequence: TGTGCCAGCAGCCAAGCAGGGAAGGGGACTGAAGCTTTCTTT. The encoded protein is CASSQAGKGTEAFF. The V gene is TRBV3-1 (or the pseudogene TRBV3-2), the J gene TRBJ1-1; maybe TRBD1 (5 bases). The germline V gene has CDR1 LGHDT and CDR2 YNNKEL (reference sequence). The CDR3 spans 14 residues. The germline V and J ends were trimmed by 1 base and 5 bases, with 11 bases remaining between them.

The CDR3 loop reads CASSYLGRKDYTF. Written as DNA, the CDR3 is TGTGCCAGCAGTTACTTGGGGCGCAAGGACTACACCTTC. The rearrangement uses TRBV27 and TRBJ1-2, with D maybe TRBD1 (5 bases). The CDR3 totals 13 residues. The V and J ends lost 4 bases and 10 bases respectively, with 16 bases between them. CDR1 is MNHEY, CDR2 SMNVEV, per germline (reference sequence).

This rearrangement joins TRBV5-6 to TRBJ1-1; 9 nucleotides agree with TRBD1. CDR3 length: 14 amino acids. Trimming cost V 2 bases and J 5 bases; bases outside gene matches: 4. Per germline, CDR1 SGHDT and CDR2 YYEEEE. The CDR3 loop reads CASSFTGGATEAFF. CDR3 in DNA: TGTGCCAGCAGCTTTACAGGGGGCGCGACTGAAGCTTTCTTT.

The chain links TRBV27 to TRBJ1-2; D call uncertain. Trimming left V 0 bases short and J 3 bases short, with 11 bases between. Germline-derived CDR1 and CDR2 are MNHEY and SMNVEV (reference sequence). The CDR3 runs to 15 residues. Here the CDR3 reads CASSLSPPEDYGYTF. The DNA for the CDR3 is TGTGCCAGCAGTTTATCCCCCCCCGAGGACTATGGCTACACCTTC.